The TCR beta chain under discussion was sequenced for a study of cytomegalovirus exposure and HLA in healthy donors. Use of 60 Vbeta and 13 Jbeta primers characterized the PCR. Profiling relied on immunoSEQ multiplex PCR, and the TCRdb table lists in-frame clones only, not all of them. The sample consists of 200,000 to 300,000 clones, 78% of them appearing once. Per germline, CDR1 KGHSH and CDR2 LQKENI. The CDR3 has 16 amino acids. Losses at the gene ends were 3 bases for V and 2 bases for J; bases not matched to a gene: 7. Remarks on this clone: Its antigen is unknown.

Study results and caveats: Most CMV-associated TCR beta chains were later found to appear HLA-restricted. Clonal expansion, a later analysis showed, was greater in HLA-associated TCR beta chains than in equally common others. With later analysis, a missense DCLRE1C variant became linked to TCR beta V- and J-gene trimming. In terms of immune exposure information, only CMV serostatus was available.

Sequencing was carried out using PBMCs. J is TRBJ2-7 and V is TRBV18, with TRBD1 identical over 10 bases. The receptor comes from a boy between 10 and 17 years old in good health and CMV-seronegative. This CDR3 is CASSPLGTGVTYEQYF. The CDR3 DNA reads as TGTGCCAGCTCACCCTTAGGGACAGGGGTTACCTACGAGCAGTACTTC. The complete variable domain, with remaining parts taken from reference TRBV18 and TRBJ2-7, reads NAGVMQNPRHLVRRRGQEARLRCSPMKGHSHVYWYRQLPEEGLKFMVYLQKENIIDESGMPKERFSAEFPKEGPSILRIQQVVRGDSAAYFCASSPLGTGVTYEQYFGPGTRLTVT.